This T cell receptor beta chain was sequenced during a study of identical twins. Germline-derived CDR1 and CDR2 are DFQATT and SNEGSKA (reference sequence). The trim removed 0 bases at V and 1 base at J, leaving 5 bases unmatched. CDR3 size: 15 residues. Notes on this clonotype: Its antigen is not identified.

Each cDNA held unique molecular identifiers, and template switching gave it a universal primer site. TCRdb reprocessed the 5' RACE reads with MiXCR, giving one entry per CDR3 protein. The sample has about 550,000 distinct CDR3 sequences, approximately 20% seen once; the top ten hold 0.48%. Study-level results: Within twin pairs, the out-of-frame alpha sequences they shared showed excess low generation probability. Because invariant MAIT and iNKT cells could be present, zero-insertion analyses could be partly confounded.

This sample was also put to use in a study of yellow fever vaccine responses in identical twins. As that study records: On the reported evidence, twins' vaccine T cell responses seemed partly convergent and partly personalized.

The sequence derives from a young woman in good health. The rearrangement joins TRBV20-1 to TRBJ2-5; 7 nucleotides line up with TRBD1. The sample taken for sequencing was CD4+ T cells sorted from blood. Written as DNA, the CDR3 is TGCAGTGCTAGAGACGCCGGGGACAGCCAAGAGACCCAGTACTTC. As protein: CSARDAGDSQETQYF.